The next 5 T cell receptor beta chains were all read from a single sample in a study of blood T cell repertoires in COVID-19. Profiling relied on immunoSEQ multiplex PCR, and the TCRdb table lists in-frame clones only, not all of them. The table includes a few hundred thousand clones, 85% to 90% detected once. Sequenced sample: PBMCs or T cells enriched from blood (not recorded which). Source of these receptors: a man between 25 and 39 years old who had recovered from COVID-19.

DNA for the CDR3: TGCGCCAGCAGTGAGAGGCAGGGGGCATCACCCCTCCACTTT. Encoded protein: CASSERQGASPLHF. This chain joins TRBV10-1 and TRBJ1-6, with 8 positions matching TRBD1. The V gene's germline CDR1 is WNHNN and CDR2 SYGVQD (reference sequence). The CDR3 length is 14 residues. With V trimmed by 2 bases and J by 10 bases, 4 bases remained unmatched.

This chain links TRBV6-5 with TRBJ1-5; the D is unclear. There are 15 residues in the CDR3. V was pared by 5 bases and J by 2 bases, with 13 bases between. Germline V CDR1 and CDR2: MNHEY, SVGAGI. CDR3 sequence reads: CASSPDTLGNQPQHF. Here the CDR3 DNA reads TGTGCCAGCAGTCCCGACACCCTTGGCAATCAGCCCCAGCATTTT.

V gene TRBV10-1 combines with J gene TRBJ2-1, with 7 bases lining up with TRBD2. The CDR3 is 18 amino acids. The V segment lost 5 bases and the J segment 3 bases; nucleotides outside the gene matches: 16. Germline assignment: CDR1 WNHNN and CDR2 SYGVQD (reference sequence). In nucleotides, the CDR3 is TGCGCCAGCAGTAAGGAGGGGAGGGTCCTCGAAATCTACAATGAGCAGTTCTTC. Translating it yields CASSKEGRVLEIYNEQFF.

The chain carries TRBV5-1 and TRBJ2-6; D is uncertain. CDR1 and CDR2 from the germline V gene are SGHRS and YFSETQ. V was trimmed by 4 bases and J by 0 bases, leaving 5 bases between them. This CDR3 comprises 14 residues. CDR3 sequence reads: CASSIYSGANVLTF. In nucleotides, the CDR3 is TGCGCCAGCAGCATCTACTCTGGGGCCAACGTCCTGACTTTC.

The chain has TRBV18 and TRBJ2-7, with 7 nucleotides matching TRBD1. The CDR3 has 11 residues. V shed 6 bases, J shed 6 bases, and the junction held 2 bases outside the gene matches. Germline values: CDR1 KGHSH, CDR2 LQKENI. CDR3 amino acids: CASSTGSEQYF. CDR3 sequence (DNA): TGTGCCAGCTCGACAGGGAGCGAGCAGTACTTC.